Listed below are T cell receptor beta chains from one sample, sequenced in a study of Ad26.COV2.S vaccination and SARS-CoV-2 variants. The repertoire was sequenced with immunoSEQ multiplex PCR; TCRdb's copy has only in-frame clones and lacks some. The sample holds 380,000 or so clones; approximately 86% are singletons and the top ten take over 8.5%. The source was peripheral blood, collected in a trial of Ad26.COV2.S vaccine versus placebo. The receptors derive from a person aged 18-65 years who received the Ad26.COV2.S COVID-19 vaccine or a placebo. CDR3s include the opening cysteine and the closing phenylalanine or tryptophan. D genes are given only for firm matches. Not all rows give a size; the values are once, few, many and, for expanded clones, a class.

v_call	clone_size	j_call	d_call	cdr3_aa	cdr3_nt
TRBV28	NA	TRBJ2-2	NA	CATSEGGQEEKLFF	TGTGCCACTAGCGAGGGGGGCCAGGAGGAGAAGCTGTTTTTT
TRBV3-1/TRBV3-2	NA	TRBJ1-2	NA	CASSHIQLAVAYTF	TGTGCCAGCAGCCATATCCAGCTCGCGGTGGCCTACACCTTC
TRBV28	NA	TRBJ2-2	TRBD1	CASKRTGGTGELFF	TGTGCCAGCAAAAGGACAGGGGGCACCGGGGAGCTGTTTTTT
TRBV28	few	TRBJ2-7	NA	CATQSYEQYF	TGTGCCACCCAAAGTTACGAGCAGTACTTC
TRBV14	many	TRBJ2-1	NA	CASSLRLTYNEQFF	TGTGCCAGCAGCCTCCGACTTACCTACAATGAGCAGTTCTTC
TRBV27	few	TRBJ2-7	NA	CASSPSDKKHYEQYF	TGTGCCAGCAGTCCCTCCGACAAGAAACACTACGAGCAGTACTTC
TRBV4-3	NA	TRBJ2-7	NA	CASSQDRPTSSYEQYF	TGCGCCAGCAGCCAAGATCGTCCGACGAGCTCCTACGAGCAGTACTTC
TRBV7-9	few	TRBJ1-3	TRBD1	CASSPGTGGMLSGNTIYF	TGTGCCAGCAGCCCTGGGACAGGGGGCATGTTGTCTGGAAACACCATATATTTT
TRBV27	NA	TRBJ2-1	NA	CASGHIRREQFF	TGTGCCAGCGGACACATAAGGCGGGAGCAGTTCTTC
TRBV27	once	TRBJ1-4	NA	CASSPHTATNEKLFF	TGTGCCAGCAGCCCTCACACTGCAACTAATGAAAAACTGTTTTTT
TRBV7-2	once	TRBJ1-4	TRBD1	CASSPRTGGVGKLFF	TGTGCCAGCAGCCCCCGGACAGGGGGAGTCGGAAAACTGTTTTTT
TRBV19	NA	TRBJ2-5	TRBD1	CASSPDRAGETQYF	TGTGCCAGTAGTCCAGACAGGGCGGGAGAGACCCAGTACTTC
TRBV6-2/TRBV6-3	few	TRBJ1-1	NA	CASSRHPPGTEAFF	TGTGCCAGCAGCCGTCACCCACCTGGCACTGAAGCTTTCTTT
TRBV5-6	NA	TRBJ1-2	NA	CASSLDVNRYGYTF	TGTGCCAGCAGCTTGGATGTCAACCGCTATGGCTACACCTTC
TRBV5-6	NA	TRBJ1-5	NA	CASSLRGLGIQWPQHF	TGTGCCAGCAGCTTGAGGGGGTTAGGGATACAATGGCCCCAGCATTTT
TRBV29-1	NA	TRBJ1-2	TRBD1	CSVGGGQGYGYTF	TGCAGCGTTGGGGGAGGACAGGGCTATGGCTACACCTTC
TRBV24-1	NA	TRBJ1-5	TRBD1	CATGQGGGNQPQHF	TGTGCCACCGGACAGGGCGGAGGCAATCAGCCCCAGCATTTT
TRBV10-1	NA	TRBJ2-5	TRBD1	CASSEGNRGQYETQYF	TGCGCCAGCAGTGAGGGCAACAGGGGGCAGTACGAGACCCAGTACTTC
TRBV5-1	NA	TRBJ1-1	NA	CASSQGHQNTEAFF	TGCGCCAGCAGCCAAGGACACCAGAACACTGAAGCTTTCTTT
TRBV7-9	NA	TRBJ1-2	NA	CASSLDVRTNYGYTF	TGTGCCAGCAGCTTAGACGTCCGAACTAACTATGGCTACACCTTC
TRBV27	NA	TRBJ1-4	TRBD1	CASSPYRGTNEKLFF	TGTGCCAGCAGTCCATACAGGGGGACTAATGAAAAACTGTTTTTT
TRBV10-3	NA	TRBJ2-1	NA	CAISGGVKSGAGSYNEQFF	TGTGCCATCAGTGGGGGGGTTAAGAGCGGAGCAGGGTCCTACAATGAGCAGTTCTTC
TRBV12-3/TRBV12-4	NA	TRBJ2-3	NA	CASSLQRGDTQYF	TGTGCCAGCAGCCTGCAAAGGGGAGATACGCAGTATTTT
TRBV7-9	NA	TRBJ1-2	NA	CASSLGARGYGYTF	TGTGCCAGCAGCTTAGGGGCCCGGGGTTATGGCTACACCTTC
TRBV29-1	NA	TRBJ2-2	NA	CSVVTGLHTGELFF	TGCAGCGTTGTGACTGGGCTGCACACCGGGGAGCTGTTTTTT
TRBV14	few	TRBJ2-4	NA	CASSPGGLARNIQYF	TGTGCCAGCAGCCCAGGCGGGCTAGCCCGAAACATTCAGTACTTC
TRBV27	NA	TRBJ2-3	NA	CASSPNRADTQYF	TGTGCCAGCAGCCCCAATCGGGCAGATACGCAGTATTTT
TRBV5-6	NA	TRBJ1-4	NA	CASSPLIGGLGTNEKLFF	TGTGCCAGCAGCCCCCTGATTGGGGGGCTCGGGACTAATGAAAAACTGTTTTTT
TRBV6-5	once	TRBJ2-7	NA	CASSPGLNSYEQYF	TGTGCCAGCTCGCCGGGACTCAACTCCTACGAGCAGTACTTC
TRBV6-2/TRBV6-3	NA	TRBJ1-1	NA	CASSYSIAGPEAFF	TGTGCCAGCAGTTACTCGATAGCCGGGCCTGAAGCTTTCTTT
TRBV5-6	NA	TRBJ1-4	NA	CASSLSQGIGKLFF	TGTGCCAGCAGCTTGAGTCAGGGGATAGGAAAACTGTTTTTT
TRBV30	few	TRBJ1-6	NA	CAWSPGSYSPLHF	TGTGCCTGGAGTCCAGGGAGTTATTCACCCCTCCACTTT